This TCR beta chain was sequenced during a study of cytomegalovirus exposure and HLA in healthy donors. V trimming: 5 bases; J trimming: 3 bases; junction bases outside the gene matches: 4. Germline loops: CDR1 KGHSH, CDR2 LQKENI. The CDR3 length is 14 residues. This PCR relied on a set of 60 Vbeta primers and 13 Jbeta primers. Assay used: immunoSEQ multiplex PCR; TCRdb lists only in-frame clones, some missing. The sample consists of over 100,000 clones, around four fifths of them appearing once. This sequence originates from a woman aged 45-65 years in good health and CMV-seropositive. The chain carries TRBV18 and TRBJ1-5; TRBD1 matches 7 bases. Sequenced material: PBMCs. The CDR3 DNA reads as TGTGCCAGCTCATCCGGGACAGACAATCAGCCCCAGCATTTT. Protein product: CASSSGTDNQPQHF. The entire variable domain, with the rest obtained from reference TRBV18 and TRBJ1-5, is as follows: NAGVMQNPRHLVRRRGQEARLRCSPMKGHSHVYWYRQLPEEGLKFMVYLQKENIIDESGMPKERFSAEFPKEGPSILRIQQVVRGDSAAYFCASSSGTDNQPQHFGDGTRLSIL.